These 28 T cell receptor beta chains came from one sample sequenced in a study of beta chain features in type 1 diabetes listed by TCRdb under 2018. Receptors were amplified or captured by the immunoSEQ multiplex PCR assay. The High Capacity cDNA Reverse Transcription Kit was used to reverse transcribe all of the isolated RNA, meaning that expressed TCRB transcripts were what got sequenced. The source is immuneACCESS, and TCRdb retained only in-frame sequences with V and J called. Part of the clones is not carried over; for the studies checked, unresolved V genes explain less than half of this, and the remainder is unexplained. The sample table records some 900,000 clones; roughly 16% of these occur just once. The top ten clones comprise around 0.02% of the sample. Sequencing was done on a sample of naive CD4+ T cells from blood. The sample's cell subset or site label, decoded: true naive CD4+ T cells. The origin of the receptors is a woman under 30 in good health.

The CDR3 reads CASSLSPAGVAGELFF. DNA of the CDR3: TGTGCCAGCAGCTTAAGTCCGGCGGGAGTGGCCGGGGAGCTGTTTTTT. The chain employs TRBV7-9 and TRBJ2-2; 7 nucleotides line up with TRBD2. With V trimmed by 2 bases and J by 6 bases, 9 bases remained unmatched. This CDR3 region has 16 residues. Germline V gene sequence: CDR1 SEHNR, CDR2 FQNEAQ (reference sequence).

This chain links TRBV9 with TRBJ2-1; 10 bases line up with TRBD1. The germline V gene encodes CDR1 SGDLS and CDR2 YYNGEE. The trim removed 2 bases at V and 3 bases at J, leaving 5 bases unmatched. The CDR3 is made up of 16 amino acids. The CDR3 nucleotides read TGTGCCAGCAGCGTCACCGGGACAGGGGACTACAATGAGCAGTTCTTC. This sequence encodes CASSVTGTGDYNEQFF.

The genes are TRBV6-5 and TRBJ2-3; 9 nucleotides match TRBD2. Germline V gene sequence: CDR1 MNHEY, CDR2 SVGAGI. V gave up 6 bases and J gave up 0 bases; unmatched junction bases: 4. The CDR3 sequence is 15 residues long. The CDR3 DNA is TGTGCCAGCAGGCGACTAGCGGCTAGCACAGATACGCAGTATTTT. Its translation is CASRRLAASTDTQYF.

A few counts support this clone. The chain recombines TRBV2 with TRBJ1-1, with a tentative D call TRBD1 (6 bases). CDR1 is SNHLY and CDR2 is FYNNEI in the germline V gene. This CDR3 has 15 amino acids. The V and J ends lost 4 bases and 2 bases respectively, with 14 bases between them. The CDR3 is CASSAGTRRNTEAFF. CDR3 DNA: TGTGCCAGCAGTGCCGGGACAAGAAGAAACACTGAAGCTTTCTTT. Combining the CDR3 with reference TRBV2 and TRBJ1-1 gives the whole variable domain EPEVTQTPSHQVTQMGQEVILRCVPISNHLYFYWYRQILGQKVEFLVSFYNNEISEKSEIFDDQFSVERPDGSNFTLKIRSTKLEDSAMYFCASSAGTRRNTEAFFGQGTRLTVV.

In this sample, this clone turned up a few times. The chain has TRBV7-9 and TRBJ1-3, with no clear D. Between the trimmed V and J ends, which lost 8 bases and 0 bases, there was a span of 8 bases. The CDR3 loop spans 13 amino acids. CDR1 is SEHNR, CDR2 FQNEAQ, per germline (reference sequence). CDR3 DNA: TGTGCCAGCCTATTTAGCTCTGGAAACACCATATATTTT. The encoded protein is CASLFSSGNTIYF. Based on the CDR3 plus reference TRBV7-9 and TRBJ1-3, the full variable domain is DTGVSQNPRHKITKRGQNVTFRCDPISEHNRLYWYRQTLGQGPEFLTYFQNEAQLEKSRLLSDRFSAERPKGSFSTLEIQRTEQGDSAMYLCASLFSSGNTIYFGEGSWLTVV.

The V gene is TRBV18, the J gene TRBJ2-7, with D perhaps matching TRBD2 (6 bases). The germline V gene encodes CDR1 KGHSH and CDR2 LQKENI. This CDR3 has 16 amino acids. The V end was cut by 1 base, the J end by 2 bases, with 15 bases between. DNA of the CDR3: TGTGCCAGCTCACCACTGGGCGGGGTACCTACCTACGAGCAGTACTTC. This translates into CASSPLGGVPTYEQYF.

This clone was seen only a few times. The CDR3 nucleotides are TGCGCCAGCAGCCAGCTGGGCACAGATACGCAGTATTTT. Its translation is CASSQLGTDTQYF. The J gene is TRBJ2-3, the V gene TRBV4-3, with D unclear. Trimming left V 3 bases short and J 1 base short, with 5 bases between. This CDR3 has 13 residues. Germline V gene data show CDR1 as LGHNA and CDR2 as YSLEER.

The chain employs TRBV7-2 and TRBJ2-1; 11 bases align to TRBD2. After removal of 0 bases from V and 6 bases from J, the junction contained 4 bases not matched to a gene. The CDR3 is made up of 16 amino acids. Germline V gene sequence: CDR1 SGHTA, CDR2 FQGNSA. For the CDR3, the DNA is TGTGCCAGCAGCTTAGCGGGGACTAGCGGCGGCAATGAGCAGTTCTTC. Translation gives CASSLAGTSGGNEQFF.

The chain couples TRBV7-9 to TRBJ2-1; 15 bases are shared with TRBD2. The V segment lost 2 bases and the J segment 3 bases; nucleotides outside the gene matches: 5. Germline V CDR1 and CDR2: SEHNR, FQNEAQ (reference sequence). The CDR3 contains 18 residues. This CDR3 reads CASSLPPGLAGGYNEQFF. The CDR3 region has the DNA TGTGCCAGCAGCTTACCACCGGGACTAGCGGGAGGCTACAATGAGCAGTTCTTC.

The CDR3 sequence is CASSLAGKSKNIQYF. The CDR3 DNA follows: TGTGCCAGCAGCTTAGCAGGGAAGTCCAAAAACATTCAGTACTTC. V gene TRBV7-9 combines with J gene TRBJ2-4; no clear D gene. The CDR3 runs 15 residues. Germline CDR1 SEHNR, CDR2 FQNEAQ (reference sequence). Trimming took 0 bases from V and 2 from J, leaving 8 bases between them.

The chain has TRBV7-9 and TRBJ2-3; 14 bases fit TRBD2. This CDR3 has 17 amino acids. Unmatched junction bases numbered 5, after V lost 1 base and J lost 5 bases. The germline gives CDR1 SEHNR, CDR2 FQNEAQ (reference sequence). This CDR3 reads CASSLVGLAGGGDTQYF. Here the CDR3 DNA reads TGTGCCAGCAGCTTAGTCGGACTAGCGGGAGGAGGAGATACGCAGTATTTT.

This clone was seen only a few times. V usage is TRBV6-4 and J usage is TRBJ1-2; perhaps TRBD1 as D (6 bases). V was clipped by 0 bases and J by 7 bases, with 12 bases between them. The CDR3 consists of 14 residues. Germline CDR1 reads MRHNA; CDR2 reads SNTAGT. CDR3 bases: TGTGCCAGCAGTGACTCCTACAGGGTTGGTGGCTACACCTTC. This gives the protein CASSDSYRVGGYTF.

In nucleotides, the CDR3 is TGCGCCAGCAGCGTATCGACAGGGTTTTTCGAGCAGTACTTC. Translating it yields CASSVSTGFFEQYF. V and J are TRBV5-1 and TRBJ2-7; 7 bases are a match to TRBD1. V lost 4 bases, J lost 6 bases, and 10 bases stayed unmatched. The CDR3 runs 14 residues. From germline, CDR1 is SGHRS and CDR2 YFSETQ.

This clone was counted between two and nine times. This rearrangement joins TRBV6-1 to TRBJ2-7, with TRBD1 as a possible D gene (6 bases). CDR1 and CDR2 (germline): MNHNS, SASEGT. This CDR3 is 15 amino acids long. V lost 6 bases and J lost 2, with 17 bases in between. In DNA form, the CDR3 reads TGTGCCAGCAGCAAAGAAAAACAGGGCGCCTACGAGCAGTACTTC. Protein: CASSKEKQGAYEQYF.

The V gene is TRBV15, the J gene TRBJ2-2, with TRBD2 matching over 9 bases. CDR1 LNHNV and CDR2 YYDKDF come from the germline V gene (reference sequence). Trimming cost V 2 bases and J 6 bases; bases outside gene matches: 7. This CDR3 is 16 amino acids long. CDR3 sequence: CATSRPGLATPGELFF. The CDR3, as DNA: TGTGCCACCAGCAGACCGGGACTAGCTACGCCCGGGGAGCTGTTTTTT.

Note on this clone: Within the sample, other DNA sequences also encode this same CDR3. The J gene is TRBJ2-7, the V gene TRBV2; tentatively, D is TRBD1 (6 bases). CDR3 length equals 12 residues. Trimming left V 2 bases short and J 7 bases short, with 9 bases between. CDR1 is SNHLY, CDR2 FYNNEI, per germline. The CDR3 coding sequence is TGTGCCAGCAGTGAACAGGGGTATGAGCAGTACTTC. It translates to CASSEQGYEQYF.

This clone turned up a few times. The J gene is TRBJ2-7, the V gene TRBV10-3; 10 nucleotides agree with TRBD2. After removal of 0 bases from V and 2 bases from J, the junction contained 10 bases not matched to a gene. This CDR3 is 18 amino acids long. Germline assignment: CDR1 ENHRY and CDR2 SYGVKD. CDR3 region: CAISESTLWTSGTYEQYF. CDR3 nucleotide sequence: TGTGCCATCAGTGAGTCGACTTTGTGGACTAGCGGCACCTACGAGCAGTACTTC.

This clone was detected a few times. This chain connects TRBV2 to TRBJ2-7; D is unclear. V was clipped by 6 bases and J by 3 bases, with 9 bases between them. Germline CDR1 and CDR2: SNHLY and FYNNEI. The CDR3 spans 12 residues. The CDR3 loop reads CASSQLFYEQYF. The CDR3 DNA sequence: TGTGCCAGCAGCCAGCTGTTCTACGAGCAGTACTTC. Variable domain in full (rest from reference TRBV2 and TRBJ2-7): EPEVTQTPSHQVTQMGQEVILRCVPISNHLYFYWYRQILGQKVEFLVSFYNNEISEKSEIFDDQFSVERPDGSNFTLKIRSTKLEDSAMYFCASSQLFYEQYFGPGTRLTVT.

This clone was counted only a few times. This chain joins TRBV27 and TRBJ2-6; 10 bases agree with TRBD2. Germline CDR1 MNHEY, CDR2 SMNVEV (reference sequence). This CDR3 is built from 18 residues. The V segment lost 5 bases and the J segment 0 bases; nucleotides outside the gene matches: 7. The CDR3 loop reads CASSPLAGGYSGANVLTF. CDR3 nucleotides: TGTGCCAGCAGTCCCTTAGCGGGAGGTTACTCTGGGGCCAACGTCCTGACTTTC.

The sample holds a few counts of this clone. The chain uses TRBV4-1 and TRBJ1-4, with TRBD1 identical over 12 bases. The CDR3 has 16 residues. CDR1 MGHRA and CDR2 YSYEKL come from the germline V gene. Trimming cost V 3 bases and J 10 bases; bases outside gene matches: 9. DNA of the CDR3: TGCGCCAGCAGCCATCCTATCCGGGACAGGGGGCCAAAACTGTTTTTT. This translates into CASSHPIRDRGPKLFF.

This clone was found a few times. The rearrangement joins TRBV7-8 to TRBJ2-1; TRBD2 aligns across 10 bases. With V trimmed by 5 bases and J by 4 bases, 8 bases remained unmatched. Germline CDR1 and CDR2: SGHVS and FQNEAQ. The CDR3 is 16 amino acids. As DNA, the CDR3 is TGTGCCAGCAGCCCAAACTCAGCGGGAGGGTACAATGAGCAGTTCTTC. Translating it yields CASSPNSAGGYNEQFF. Full variable domain (rest looked up from reference TRBV7-8 and TRBJ2-1): GAGVSQSPRYKVAKRGQDVALRCDPISGHVSLFWYQQALGQGPEFLTYFQNEAQLDKSGLPSDRFFAERPEGSVSTLKIQRTQQEDSAVYLCASSPNSAGGYNEQFFGPGTRLTVL.

The chain links TRBV18 to TRBJ2-7; 10 bases are a match to TRBD1. J gave up 5 bases and V 2 bases, and 9 bases lay outside the gene matches. The CDR3 is 16 amino acids. The germline gives CDR1 KGHSH, CDR2 LQKENI. The CDR3 protein is CASSPGPGTGVNEQYF. The CDR3 coding sequence is TGTGCCAGCTCACCAGGACCCGGGACAGGGGTCAACGAGCAGTACTTC.

V usage is TRBV27 and J usage is TRBJ2-2; no definite D call. From germline, CDR1 is MNHEY and CDR2 SMNVEV (reference sequence). V shed 6 bases and J shed 6 bases, with 14 bases lying between them. CDR3 length: 14 amino acids. In DNA form, the CDR3 reads TGTGCCAGCAGCTGGACCCGCGGCGCCGGGGAGCTGTTTTTT. The encoded protein is CASSWTRGAGELFF.

This clone was recorded a few times. The chain carries TRBV28 and TRBJ2-7; D is uncertain. The CDR3 runs to 13 residues. Deletions cut 4 bases from V and 3 bases from J, with 10 bases between. Germline CDR1 is MDHEN and CDR2 is SYDVKM. The CDR3 nucleotides read TGTGCCAGCAGTTCCGGGTCCTACTACGAGCAGTACTTC. It specifies CASSSGSYYEQYF. The whole variable domain, remainder taken from reference TRBV28 and TRBJ2-7, is DVKVTQSSRYLVKRTGEKVFLECVQDMDHENMFWYRQDPGLGLRLIYFSYDVKMKEKGDIPEGYSVSREKKERFSLILESASTNQTSMYLCASSSGSYYEQYFGPGTRLTVT.

A few counts support this clone. V is TRBV5-1 and J is TRBJ2-3; 10 nucleotides agree with TRBD2. Germline assignment: CDR1 SGHRS and CDR2 YFSETQ. V lost 4 bases and J lost 5; bases outside the gene matches: 10. This CDR3 has 16 amino acids. The CDR3 sequence: CASSPQSGRAGDTQYF. The CDR3 nucleotides read TGCGCCAGCAGCCCCCAAAGCGGGAGGGCCGGAGATACGCAGTATTTT.

This clone was seen once. The chain links TRBV15 to TRBJ2-7; TRBD2 agrees at 9 bases. The CDR3 has 15 amino acids. V lost 2 bases to trimming and J lost 3 bases; unmatched junction nucleotides: 5. Germline assignment: CDR1 LNHNV and CDR2 YYDKDF (reference sequence). The CDR3 DNA reads as TGTGCCACCAGCAGAACCGGGACTAGCTTCTACGAGCAGTACTTC. This encodes CATSRTGTSFYEQYF.

This clone was picked up a small number of times. The genes are TRBV7-2 and TRBJ2-1, with 7 bases aligning to TRBD1. Germline V gene sequence: CDR1 SGHTA, CDR2 FQGNSA. Losses at the gene ends were 5 bases for V and 7 bases for J; bases not matched to a gene: 5. The length of the CDR3 is 13 residues. The CDR3: CASSITGANEQFF. The CDR3 bases are TGTGCCAGCAGCATCACAGGGGCGAATGAGCAGTTCTTC.

This clone was seen more than once but under ten times. This CDR3 is CASSLSPGYNYNEQFF. The CDR3 DNA follows: TGCGCCAGCAGCTTGTCGCCGGGATATAACTACAATGAGCAGTTCTTC. The J gene is TRBJ2-1, the V gene TRBV5-1, with D possibly matching TRBD2 (5 bases). The CDR3 sequence is 16 residues long. The V end was cut by 1 base, the J end by 3 bases, with 14 bases between. The germline V gene has CDR1 SGHRS and CDR2 YFSETQ.